This TCR beta chain was captured in a study of shared clonotypes between healthy human individuals. V was shortened by 6 bases and J by 1 base, with 10 bases between the two germline ends. The germline V gene has CDR1 ENHRY and CDR2 SYGVKD. CDR3 length: 14 amino acids. In the case of this clone: Its antigen remains unknown.

Genomic DNA per cell subset filled all wells of several immunoSEQ plates. Libraries were prepared by immunoSEQ multiplex PCR; TCRdb keeps only in-frame clonotypes and omits some of them. Among about 2.3 million clones listed, about 90% were seen once. Study-wide findings and caveats: Sampling covered blood only; tissue repertoires likely differ.

The sample taken for sequencing was naive CD4+ T cells from PBMCs. The sample's subset: CD45RA+ positively selected. The V call is TRBV10-3, the J call TRBJ1-5; D is ambiguous. The clonotype comes from a man between 18 and 35 years old in good health. Some clones in this sample may be carry-over from other donors' samples. CDR3 nucleotides: TGTGCCATCAGGAAGGACGGAAGCAATCAGCCCCAGCATTTT. The encoded protein is CAIRKDGSNQPQHF.